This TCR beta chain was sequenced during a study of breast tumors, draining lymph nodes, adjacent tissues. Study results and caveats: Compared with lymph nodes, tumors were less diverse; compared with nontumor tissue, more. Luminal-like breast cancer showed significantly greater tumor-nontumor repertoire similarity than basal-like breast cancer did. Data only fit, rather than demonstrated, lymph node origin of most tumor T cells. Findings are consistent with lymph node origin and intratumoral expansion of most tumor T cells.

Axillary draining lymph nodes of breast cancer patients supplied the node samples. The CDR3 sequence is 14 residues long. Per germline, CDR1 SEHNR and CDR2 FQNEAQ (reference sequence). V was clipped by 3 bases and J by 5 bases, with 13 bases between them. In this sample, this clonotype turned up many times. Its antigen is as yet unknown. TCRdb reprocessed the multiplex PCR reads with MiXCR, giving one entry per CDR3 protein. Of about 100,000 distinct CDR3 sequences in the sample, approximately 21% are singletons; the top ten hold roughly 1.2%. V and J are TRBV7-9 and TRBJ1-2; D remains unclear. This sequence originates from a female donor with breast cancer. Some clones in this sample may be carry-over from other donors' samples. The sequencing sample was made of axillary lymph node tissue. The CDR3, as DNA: TGTGCCAGCAGCTTGGGGTCGGGTGAATATGGCTACACCTTC. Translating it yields CASSLGSGEYGYTF.